Listed here are 27 T cell receptor beta chains from one sample, sequenced in a study of cytomegalovirus exposure and HLA in healthy donors. Use of 60 Vbeta and 13 Jbeta primers characterized the PCR. Profiled with immunoSEQ multiplex PCR; TCRdb holds only in-frame clones, not every one. The sample lists about 200,000 clones, more than 65% occurring once. Sequencing was performed on PBMCs. Receptors originate from a man in his fifties or sixties in good health and CMV-seronegative.

This chain uses TRBV7-3 with TRBJ2-3, with TRBD1 as a possible D gene (5 bases). The germline V gene has CDR1 SGHTA and CDR2 FQGTGA. The ends were cut back, 4 bases at V and 1 base at J, with 12 bases in the middle. The CDR3 length is 15 residues. CDR3 sequence: CASSSWVGRTDTQYF. CDR3 coding DNA: TGTGCCAGCAGCTCTTGGGTGGGGCGCACAGATACGCAGTATTTT.

V and J are TRBV30 and TRBJ2-1; a possible D gene is TRBD2 (5 bases). With 8 bases removed from V and 5 bases from J, the gap between germline ends came to 7 bases. The CDR3 loop spans 10 amino acids. Germline CDR1 is GTSNPN and CDR2 is SVGIG (reference sequence). The CDR3 sequence is CAGGDNEQFF. The DNA of the CDR3 is TGTGCCGGAGGTGACAATGAGCAGTTCTTC.

This chain links TRBV15 with TRBJ2-5; perhaps TRBD2 as D (6 bases). This CDR3 contains 17 residues. V was pared by 0 bases and J by 1 base, with 15 bases between. The germline V gene encodes CDR1 LNHNV and CDR2 YYDKDF (reference sequence). CDR3 sequence: CATSRDPAGTGQETQYF. The DNA for the CDR3 is TGTGCCACCAGCAGAGATCCCGCGGGGACGGGCCAAGAGACCCAGTACTTC. Full variable domain (remainder filled in from reference TRBV15 and TRBJ2-5): DAMVIQNPRYQVTQFGKPVTLSCSQTLNHNVMYWYQQKSSQAPKLLFHYYDKDFNNEADTPDNFQSRRPNTSFCFLDIRSPGLGDTAMYLCATSRDPAGTGQETQYFGPGTRLLVL.

The chain employs TRBV7-9 and TRBJ2-1; 11 nucleotides line up with TRBD1. Germline V lookup: CDR1 SEHNR, CDR2 FQNEAQ (reference sequence). Trimming cost V 5 bases and J 6 bases; bases outside gene matches: 6. The CDR3 runs 15 residues. CDR3 amino acids: CASSRAGTGGNEQFF. The CDR3 nucleotides are TGTGCCAGCAGCAGAGCCGGGACAGGGGGCAATGAGCAGTTCTTC.

This chain links TRBV28 with TRBJ2-2, with D possibly TRBD2 on 6 matching bases. The V gene's germline CDR1 is MDHEN and CDR2 SYDVKM. There are 17 residues in the CDR3. Trimming stripped 4 bases from V and 4 bases from J, with 19 bases between. The CDR3 loop is CASSWGPTSSRTGELFF. Written as DNA, the CDR3 is TGTGCCAGCAGTTGGGGACCCACTAGCTCCCGCACCGGGGAGCTGTTTTTT.

The rearrangement joins TRBV5-6 to TRBJ1-2; D is unresolved. Trimming took off 5 bases at V and 8 bases at J, with 13 bases between the two ends. Germline loops: CDR1 SGHDT, CDR2 YYEEEE. This CDR3 spans 12 amino acids. DNA for the CDR3: TGTGCCAGCAGGCTGTCCGAGCGAGGCTACACCTTC. It yields the protein CASRLSERGYTF.

This chain uses TRBV18 with TRBJ2-5, with TRBD1 identical over 9 bases. Germline trimming cut 4 bases from V and 5 bases from J; bases unmatched to any gene: 11. Germline CDR1 KGHSH, CDR2 LQKENI. The CDR3 contains 16 residues. The CDR3 region is CASSRTGTGLEETQYF. The CDR3 nucleotides are TGTGCCAGCTCACGAACCGGGACAGGGTTGGAGGAGACCCAGTACTTC. The full variable domain, in which reference TRBV18 and TRBJ2-5 provide the parts outside the CDR3, is NAGVMQNPRHLVRRRGQEARLRCSPMKGHSHVYWYRQLPEEGLKFMVYLQKENIIDESGMPKERFSAEFPKEGPSILRIQQVVRGDSAAYFCASSRTGTGLEETQYFGPGTRLLVL.

There are many counts of this clone. The CDR3 sequence: CASSIQGTSGANVLTF. The CDR3 DNA reads TGTGCCAGTAGTATACAGGGGACATCTGGGGCCAACGTCCTGACTTTC. V is TRBV19 and J is TRBJ2-6; D may be TRBD1 (6 bases). Trimming cost V 2 bases and J 1 base, with 9 bases left between them. Germline lookup yields CDR1 LNHDA and CDR2 SQIVND (reference sequence). CDR3 length equals 16 residues. Filled out from reference TRBV19 and TRBJ2-6, the complete variable domain reads DGGITQSPKYLFRKEGQNVTLSCEQNLNHDAMYWYRQDPGQGLRLIYYSQIVNDFQKGDIAEGYSVSREKKESFPLTVTSAQKNPTAFYLCASSIQGTSGANVLTFGAGSRLTVL.

This rearrangement joins TRBV5-1 to TRBJ2-7; TRBD1 aligns across 12 bases. The germline gives CDR1 SGHRS, CDR2 YFSETQ. The CDR3 loop spans 14 amino acids. The V and J ends lost 3 bases and 6 bases, in that order; junction bases with no gene match: 4. The CDR3, as DNA: TGCGCCAGCAGCTCCGGGACAGGGGGCCCCGAGCAGTACTTC. The encoded protein is CASSSGTGGPEQYF.

This chain uses TRBV11-2 with TRBJ2-5; D is unclear. This CDR3 contains 14 residues. Germline CDR1 and CDR2: SGHAT and FQNNGV. Trimming shortened V by 5 bases and J by 9 bases, and 19 bases separated the two germline ends. The CDR3 loop reads CASSGSAEKAAQYF. CDR3 nucleotides: TGTGCCAGCAGCGGATCTGCGGAGAAGGCGGCCCAGTACTTC. The full variable domain, completed using reference TRBV11-2 and TRBJ2-5, is EAGVAQSPRYKIIEKRQSVAFWCNPISGHATLYWYQQILGQGPKLLIQFQNNGVVDDSQLPKDRFSAERLKGVDSTLKIQPAKLEDSAVYLCASSGSAEKAAQYFGPGTRLLVL.

The chain has TRBV6-6 and TRBJ1-3; TRBD1 aligns across 7 bases. CDR3 length: 16 residues. The junction had 4 bases not matched to a gene; V was cut back by 2 bases and J by 0 bases. In germline, CDR1 is MNHNY, CDR2 SVGAGI (reference sequence). CDR3 region: CASSYAGGPSGNTIYF. The DNA for the CDR3 is TGTGCCAGCAGTTACGCAGGGGGTCCCTCTGGAAACACCATATATTTT.

The chain couples TRBV4-2 to TRBJ2-5; 7 bases match TRBD2. Germline V gives CDR1 LGHNA, CDR2 YNFKEQ. The junction had 9 bases not matched to a gene; V was cut back by 1 base and J by 4 bases. This CDR3 comprises 16 residues. The CDR3: CASSQGDGRNGETQYF. CDR3 DNA: TGTGCCAGCAGCCAAGGGGACGGGAGGAATGGAGAGACCCAGTACTTC.

This clone was recorded a few times. The chain recombines TRBV13 with TRBJ1-5; tentatively, D is TRBD1 (5 bases). From germline, CDR1 is PRHDT and CDR2 FYEKMQ (reference sequence). V was shortened by 0 bases and J by 7 bases, with 13 bases between the two germline ends. This CDR3 region has 15 residues. DNA of the CDR3: TGTGCCAGCAGCTTAGGCCGGGGGTCGGGGCAGCCCCAGCATTTT. Amino acids: CASSLGRGSGQPQHF.

V is TRBV10-3 and J is TRBJ2-4, with 11 bases aligning to TRBD2. The CDR3 covers 15 residues. Germline V lookup: CDR1 ENHRY, CDR2 SYGVKD. Trimming removed 0 bases from V and 7 bases from J; junction bases left unmatched: 2. The CDR3 nucleotides read TGTGCCATCAGTGAGTCTAGCGGGAGGGGGAACATTCAGTACTTC. Translation: CAISESSGRGNIQYF.

V and J are TRBV28 and TRBJ1-1; D may be TRBD1 (6 bases). The CDR3 consists of 13 residues. Trimming removed 10 bases from V and 5 bases from J, with 17 bases in between. Germline V gene sequence: CDR1 MDHEN, CDR2 SYDVKM. In DNA, the CDR3 is TGTGCCACCCGAGGGGGGGGTTGGACTGAAGCTTTCTTT. Amino acids: CATRGGGWTEAFF.

Remarks on this clone: At one end, the junction sequence differs from germline, possibly due to a read error. The chain joins TRBV11-2 to TRBJ1-3; D unclear. The germline gives CDR1 SGHAT, CDR2 FQNNGV. The CDR3 runs to 12 residues. The CDR3 DNA reads TGTGCCAGCACCCCGACTGGTAACACCATATATTTT. Translation gives CASTPTGNTIYF.

Only a few counts were recorded for this clone. This chain connects TRBV27 to TRBJ2-7, with a weak D call TRBD2 (5 bases). V was shortened by 5 bases and J by 0 bases, with 8 bases between the two germline ends. The germline V gene has CDR1 MNHEY and CDR2 SMNVEV (reference sequence). This CDR3 comprises 13 residues. CDR3 sequence (DNA): TGTGCCAGCAGTCCGAGGGCCTCCTACGAGCAGTACTTC. Translation: CASSPRASYEQYF.

This clone appeared a few times. V and J are TRBV28 and TRBJ1-5, with 7 positions matching TRBD1. With 5 bases clipped from V and 0 bases from J, the junction kept 4 bases outside the gene matches. The CDR3 is 15 amino acids. CDR1 MDHEN and CDR2 SYDVKM come from the germline V gene. CDR3 region: CASSTGVYSNQPQHF. CDR3 nucleotide sequence: TGTGCCAGCAGTACAGGGGTGTATAGCAATCAGCCCCAGCATTTT.

V and J are TRBV6-5 and TRBJ1-2; the match to TRBD1 covers 10 bases. The germline CDR1 and CDR2 sequences are MNHEY and SVGAGI. After removal of 5 bases from V and 3 bases from J, the junction contained 6 bases not matched to a gene. There are 15 residues in the CDR3. The CDR3 loop is CASSPRQGAYYGYTF. The CDR3 nucleotides read TGTGCCAGCAGTCCAAGACAGGGGGCCTACTATGGCTACACCTTC.

The chain combines TRBV7-5 with TRBJ2-7; TRBD2 is the table's D call, not checked against the DNA. TRBV7-5 is termed a pseudogene. The CDR3 extends over 16 amino acids. The DNA of the CDR3 is TGTGCCAGAAGCAGCCAGAGGGCAGGGAGGCCCTACGAGCAGTACTTC. Translating it yields CARSSQRAGRPYEQYF.

The V and J genes are TRBV6-5 and TRBJ2-1; 9 bases fit TRBD2. The CDR3 has 15 residues. The ends lost 2 bases at V and 6 bases at J; junction bases unmatched: 5. Germline CDR1 and CDR2: MNHEY and SVGAGI. The DNA for the CDR3 is TGTGCCAGCAGTTACGCCCTAGCGGGGTCCAATGAGCAGTTCTTC. As protein: CASSYALAGSNEQFF.

The chain employs TRBV10-2 and TRBJ2-1; D not resolved. Germline V gives CDR1 WSHSY, CDR2 SAAADI. The CDR3 length is 12 residues. The V end lost 4 bases, the J end lost 5 bases, and 6 bases lay between the germline ends. The CDR3 DNA sequence: TGCGCCAGCAGTGGGCTTGACAATGAGCAGTTCTTC. It encodes CASSGLDNEQFF.

The chain carries TRBV21-1 and TRBJ2-1; TRBD1, as called in the table, went unchecked against the DNA. TRBV21-1 is recorded as a pseudogene. The length of the CDR3 is 14 residues. The CDR3 nucleotides read TGTGCCAGTCCAAGGGGCGACTCCTACAATGAGCAGTTCTTC. This gives the protein CASPRGDSYNEQFF.

J is TRBJ2-3 and V is TRBV5-6; TRBD1 matches 9 bases. Germline V CDR1 and CDR2: SGHDT, YYEEEE. The CDR3 totals 17 residues. After removal of 5 bases from V and 0 bases from J, the junction contained 10 bases not matched to a gene. CDR3 region: CASRGTGTGWSTDTQYF. CDR3 in DNA: TGTGCCAGCAGGGGTACCGGGACAGGGTGGAGCACAGATACGCAGTATTTT.

This clone has more than one count but fewer than ten. The chain combines TRBV4-2 with TRBJ2-7; a possible D gene is TRBD2 (5 bases). The CDR3 is made up of 13 amino acids. The germline CDR1 and CDR2 sequences are LGHNA and YNFKEQ. V was shortened by 1 base and J by 7 bases, with 11 bases between the two germline ends. This chain's CDR3 is CASSQGKSGEQYF. The CDR3 DNA sequence: TGTGCCAGCAGCCAAGGGAAATCGGGGGAGCAGTACTTC.

The chain couples TRBV7-9 to TRBJ1-1; D is unresolved. The V and J ends lost 10 bases and 0 bases respectively, with 18 bases between them. CDR3 size: 15 residues. Germline CDR1 is SEHNR and CDR2 is FQNEAQ (reference sequence). The CDR3 DNA reads as TGTGCCATCAGGCCCCCGGGAACAATGAACACTGAAGCTTTCTTT. Amino acid sequence: CAIRPPGTMNTEAFF. Looking up the rest from reference TRBV7-9 and TRBJ1-1 gives the full variable domain: DTGVSQNPRHKITKRGQNVTFRCDPISEHNRLYWYRQTLGQGPEFLTYFQNEAQLEKSRLLSDRFSAERPKGSFSTLEIQRTEQGDSAMYLCAIRPPGTMNTEAFFGQGTRLTVV.

The V call is TRBV27, the J call TRBJ2-7; 9 bases line up with TRBD1. This CDR3 has 12 amino acids. J was trimmed by 2 bases and V by 8 bases; bases with no gene match: 1. The V gene's germline CDR1 is MNHEY and CDR2 SMNVEV (reference sequence). CDR3 loop: CASWDRAYEQYF. CDR3 nucleotide sequence: TGTGCCAGCTGGGACAGGGCCTACGAGCAGTACTTC.